The 10 T cell receptor beta chains listed next were all sequenced from one sample in a study of spatial heterogeneity in lung cancer. Time point defined: sample taken at primary tumor resection. Whole RNA was taken from tumor, nontumor lung or frozen PBMC; it was then sequenced unsorted. One entry per CDR3 protein, called by TCRdb with MiXCR from the 5' RACE reads. The repertoire holds approximately 39,000 distinct CDR3 sequences, with approximately 5.5% as singletons. The sample here was PBMCs, taken at surgery. The receptors were sampled from a male donor with early-stage non-small cell lung cancer.

The chain carries TRBV5-6 and TRBJ1-2; D gene ambiguous. The ends were cut back, 1 base at V and 1 base at J, with 14 bases in the middle. The CDR3 is made up of 16 amino acids. Per germline, CDR1 SGHDT and CDR2 YYEEEE. This CDR3 is CASSLWVTAINYGYTF. The CDR3 DNA follows: TGTGCCAGCAGCTTGTGGGTTACCGCGATTAACTATGGCTACACCTTC.

A remark on this clonotype: A much larger clone is a single base away; this may be a read error. J is TRBJ1-2 and V is TRBV2; D is undetermined. CDR3 length: 12 amino acids. V was shortened by 11 bases and J by 8 bases, with 18 bases between the two germline ends. CDR1 and CDR2 from the germline V gene are SNHLY and FYNNEI. The chain's CDR3 is CAGTPNAYGYTF. Here the CDR3 DNA reads TGTGCCGGCACCCCCAACGCTTACGGCTACACCTTC. Filled out from reference TRBV2 and TRBJ1-2, the complete variable domain reads EPEVTQTPSHQVTQMGQEVILRCVPISNHLYFYWYRQILGQKVEFLVSFYNNEISEKSEIFDDQFSVERPDGSNFTLKIRSTKLEDSAMYFCAGTPNAYGYTFGSGTRLTVV.

The chain recombines TRBV6-5 with TRBJ2-7; D possibly corresponds to TRBD1 (5 bases). CDR1 is MNHEY and CDR2 is SVGAGI in the germline V gene. Trimming removed 0 bases at V and 9 bases at J, with 15 bases between. The CDR3 length is 14 residues. CDR3 sequence reads: CASSYSAGFSGQYF. CDR3 bases: TGTGCCAGCAGTTACTCGGCAGGGTTTTCGGGGCAGTACTTC.

In its sample, this clonotype was seen many times. The chain carries TRBV12-3 or TRBV12-4 and TRBJ1-1, with D possibly TRBD1 on 6 matching bases. The CDR3 is 14 residues long. The ends were cut back, 3 bases at V and 1 base at J, with 9 bases in the middle. The CDR3 DNA sequence: TGTGCCAGCAGTTTGAAAGGGGGGAACACTGAAGCTTTCTTT. Translated: CASSLKGGNTEAFF.

This clonotype has only a few counts. This chain uses TRBV7-9 with TRBJ1-1, with a weak D call TRBD1 (5 bases). Deletions cut 4 bases from V and 8 bases from J, with 11 bases between. CDR3 size: 12 residues. The V gene's germline CDR1 is SEHNR and CDR2 FQNEAQ (reference sequence). CDR3 sequence reads: CASSSDRVEAFF. The CDR3 DNA reads TGTGCCAGCAGCTCTGACAGAGTCGAAGCTTTCTTT.

This clonotype was detected only a few times. The chain joins TRBV12-3 or TRBV12-4 to TRBJ2-3; TRBD2 aligns across 7 bases. After removal of 3 bases from V and 1 base from J, the junction contained 4 bases not matched to a gene. This CDR3 is 15 amino acids long. DNA for the CDR3: TGTGCCAGCAGTTTCCGGGGGGTGGGCACAGATACGCAGTATTTT. Translation: CASSFRGVGTDTQYF.

At least ten counts were recorded for this clonotype. For the CDR3, the DNA is TGTGCCAGCAGCCAAGATAGTCCAGGGGCGGTCGAGCAGTACTTC. Translated, it gives CASSQDSPGAVEQYF. The chain joins TRBV3-1 to TRBJ2-7; weak D call: TRBD1 (6 bases). V dropped 0 bases and J dropped 6 bases, with 15 bases sitting between them. The CDR3 loop spans 15 amino acids. CDR1 and CDR2 from the germline V gene are LGHDT and YNNKEL (reference sequence).

This clonotype came up many times. This chain links TRBV7-9 with TRBJ2-7; 9 bases align to TRBD2. Germline V CDR1 and CDR2: SEHNR, FQNEAQ (reference sequence). V shed 5 bases, J shed 2 bases, and the junction held 19 bases outside the gene matches. The CDR3 runs 19 residues. DNA of the CDR3: TGTGCCAGCAGCATCGTCTTGAAGCGGGGGGCCAGCGGAACCTACGAGCAGTACTTC. Its protein is CASSIVLKRGASGTYEQYF.

The chain is built from TRBV12-3 or TRBV12-4 and TRBJ2-6; 11 positions match TRBD2. This CDR3 spans 17 amino acids. Trimming at V came to 5 bases and at J to 5 bases, leaving 8 bases not matched to a gene. The CDR3 DNA reads TGTGCCAGCAGTCTTAGCGGGGGGGCCATTAGGGCCAACGTCCTGACTTTC. Translating gives CASSLSGGAIRANVLTF.

This clonotype was seen at least ten times. This chain uses TRBV6-2 or TRBV6-3 with TRBJ1-2; the D gene is possibly TRBD1 (6 bases). The CDR3 consists of 13 residues. Trimming pared 4 bases from V and 4 bases from J, leaving 10 bases between. CDR1 MNHEY and CDR2 SVGEGT come from the germline V gene. CDR3 bases: TGTGCCAGCAGTTCGGACAGACTCTATGGCTACACCTTC. It is translated as CASSSDRLYGYTF.